This T cell receptor (beta chain) was identified during a study of Graves' ophthalmopathy and Graves' hyperthyroidism. For repertoire sequencing, the TCR beta CDR3 regions were amplified from RNA transcripts. First-round RT-PCR employed HTBI primers, with a second-round multiplex PCR after it. TCRdb reanalysed the multiplex PCR reads using MiXCR and keeps one entry per CDR3 protein. The table lists a few hundred thousand distinct CDR3 sequences, approximately 16% of them singletons. This clonotype was counted ten times or more. Symptoms, serum thyroxine and TRAb, thyroid ultrasound, and orbital computed tomography formed the diagnostic basis. The PBMCs were taken from around 9 ml of fresh peripheral blood. The clonotype was recovered from a young woman with Graves' ophthalmopathy. The source material was peripheral blood.

The CDR3 region is CAISESARTSGTNIQYF. The DNA of the CDR3 is TGTGCCATCAGTGAGTCGGCCCGCACTAGCGGAACAAACATTCAGTACTTC. The chain uses TRBV10-3 and TRBJ2-4, with TRBD2 matching over 8 bases. The CDR3 has 17 residues. CDR1 and CDR2 (germline): ENHRY, SYGVKD. The junction had 10 bases not matched to a gene; V was cut back by 0 bases and J by 6 bases.